The clone carrying this TCR beta chain has ten or more counts. The antigen is undetermined. This record belongs to a study of spatial heterogeneity in lung cancer. Study details: TCR and UMI combinations that were unique each appeared, on average, more than ten times in raw reads.

Each TCR cDNA molecule carried a unique molecular identifier. TCRdb analysed the 5' RACE reads with MiXCR anew, one entry per CDR3 protein. The sample includes approximately 23,000 distinct CDR3 sequences, around 5% of them seen just once. As for time point: sample taken at primary tumor resection. Untreated early-stage non-small cell lung cancer patients, fewer than 85 in total, were the donors. The input material, whole RNA from tumor, nontumor lung or frozen PBMC, was sequenced unsorted. Study outcomes and limitations: Intratumoral expanded alpha and beta TCR counts were found to track tumor mutation counts.

The CDR3 length is 13 residues. Trimming cost V 3 bases and J 2 bases, with 5 bases left between them. This sequence joins TRBV12-3 or TRBV12-4 and TRBJ1-5; D is undetermined. The receptor comes from a male donor with early-stage non-small cell lung cancer. The source material was lung tumor tissue, sampled at surgery. CDR3 protein: CASSFVGNQPQHF. The DNA of the CDR3 is TGTGCCAGCAGTTTTGTGGGCAATCAGCCCCAGCATTTT.